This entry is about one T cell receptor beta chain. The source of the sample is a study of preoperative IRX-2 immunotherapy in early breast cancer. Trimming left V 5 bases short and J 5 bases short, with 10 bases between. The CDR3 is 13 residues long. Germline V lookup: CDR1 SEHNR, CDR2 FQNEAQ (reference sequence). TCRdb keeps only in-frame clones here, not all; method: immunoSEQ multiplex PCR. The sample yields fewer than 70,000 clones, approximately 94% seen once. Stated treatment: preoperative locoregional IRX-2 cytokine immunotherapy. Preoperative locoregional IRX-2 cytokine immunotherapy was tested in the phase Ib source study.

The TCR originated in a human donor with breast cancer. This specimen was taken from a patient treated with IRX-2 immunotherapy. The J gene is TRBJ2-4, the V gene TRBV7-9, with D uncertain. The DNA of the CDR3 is TGTGCCAGCAGCCATTACTACCAAAACATTCAGTACTTC. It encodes CASSHYYQNIQYF.